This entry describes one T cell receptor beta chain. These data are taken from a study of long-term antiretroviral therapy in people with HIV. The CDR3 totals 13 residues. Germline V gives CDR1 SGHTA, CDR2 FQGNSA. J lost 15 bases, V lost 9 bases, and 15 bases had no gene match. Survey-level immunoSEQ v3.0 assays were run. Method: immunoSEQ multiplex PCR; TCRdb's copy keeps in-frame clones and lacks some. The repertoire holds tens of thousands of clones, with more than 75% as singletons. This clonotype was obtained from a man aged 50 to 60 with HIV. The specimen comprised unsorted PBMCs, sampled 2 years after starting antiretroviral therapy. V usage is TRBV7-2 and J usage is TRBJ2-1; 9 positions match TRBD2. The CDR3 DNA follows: TGTGCCAGGGAGATAGCGGGAGCCCCAAGTCGGTTCTTC. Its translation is CAREIAGAPSRFF.